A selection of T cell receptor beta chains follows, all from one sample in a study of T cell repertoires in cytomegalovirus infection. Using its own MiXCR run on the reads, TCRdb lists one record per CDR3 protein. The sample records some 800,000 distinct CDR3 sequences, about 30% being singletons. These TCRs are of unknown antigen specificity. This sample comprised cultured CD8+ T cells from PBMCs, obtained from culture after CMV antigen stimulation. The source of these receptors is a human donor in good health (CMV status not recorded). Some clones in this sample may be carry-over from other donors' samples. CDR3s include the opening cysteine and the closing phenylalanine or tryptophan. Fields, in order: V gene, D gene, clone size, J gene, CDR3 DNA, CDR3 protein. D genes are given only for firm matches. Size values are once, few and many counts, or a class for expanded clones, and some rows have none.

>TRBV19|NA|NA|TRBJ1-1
TGTGCCAGTAGTATAGCCACCCCGAGGTTGGAAGAGTGGAACACTGAAGCTTTCTTT
CASSIATPRLEEWNTEAFF
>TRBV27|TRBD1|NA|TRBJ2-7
TGTGTCAGCAGTTTAAGGGGGACAGGGGTTCGCGAGCAGTACTTC
CVSSLRGTGVREQYF
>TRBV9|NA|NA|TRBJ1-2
TGTGCCAGCAGCGCCACCTCGGGTTATGGCTACACCTTC
CASSATSGYGYTF
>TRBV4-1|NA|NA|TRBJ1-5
TGCGCCAGCAGCCAAGAGAGGGCCCAGGTAAACCAGCCCCAGCATTTT
CASSQERAQVNQPQHF
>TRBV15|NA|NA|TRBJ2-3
TGTGCCACCTCTGGGGGGAGTAGCACAGATACGCAGTATTTT
CATSGGSSTDTQYF
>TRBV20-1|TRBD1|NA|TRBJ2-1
TGCAGTGCTAGGAAGTGGACAGGCAACTCTAATGAGCAGTTCTTC
CSARKWTGNSNEQFF
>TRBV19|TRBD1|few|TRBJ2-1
TGTGCCAGTAGCCCGGGACAGGGATTTATCAATGAGCAGTTCTTC
CASSPGQGFINEQFF
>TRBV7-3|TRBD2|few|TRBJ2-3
TGTGCCAGCAGCTCCCATCTAGCGGGGGGCACAGATACGCAGTATTTT
CASSSHLAGGTDTQYF
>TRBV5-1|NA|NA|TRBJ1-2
TGCGCCAGCAGCTTTCAAGCTAACTATGGCTACACCTTC
CASSFQANYGYTF
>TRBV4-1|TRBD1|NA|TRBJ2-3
TGCGCCAGCAGGCCACAGGGGCCTTCGGGAGATACGCAGTATTTT
CASRPQGPSGDTQYF
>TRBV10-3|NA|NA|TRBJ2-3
TGTGCCATCAGTGAGTCGCCAGGGACTGAGTTATCAGATACGCAGTATTTT
CAISESPGTELSDTQYF
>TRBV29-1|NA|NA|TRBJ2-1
TGCAGCGTTGTAAGTGAAACCTACAATGAGCAGTTCTTC
CSVVSETYNEQFF
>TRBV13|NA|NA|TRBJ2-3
TGTGCCAGCACCTCCCGGCTACGACACATTGATACGCAGTATTTT
CASTSRLRHIDTQYF
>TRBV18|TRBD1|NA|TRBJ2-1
TGTGCCAGCTCACCACTCCGGACAGGGGGCATCGATGAGCAGTTCTTC
CASSPLRTGGIDEQFF
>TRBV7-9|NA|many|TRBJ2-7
TGTGCAGTCGCTCCAAGCTCCTACGAGCAGTACTTC
CAVAPSSYEQYF
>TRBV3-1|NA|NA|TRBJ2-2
TGTGCCAGCAGCCCGACAGTCGGGGAGCTGTTTTTT
CASSPTVGELFF
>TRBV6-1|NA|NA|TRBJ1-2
TGTGCCAGCAGTGAGGGGATCGACAGATATGGCTACACCTTC
CASSEGIDRYGYTF
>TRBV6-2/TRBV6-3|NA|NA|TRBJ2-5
TGTGCCAGCAGCCATCGAGCGGTCCAAGAGACCCAGTACTTC
CASSHRAVQETQYF
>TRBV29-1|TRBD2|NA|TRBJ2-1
TGCAGCGTTGCGGGACTAGTGGGCGTGGGTGAGCAGTTCTTC
CSVAGLVGVGEQFF
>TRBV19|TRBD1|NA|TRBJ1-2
TGTGCCAGTAGTCTCCTACGGGACAGGGGGCTCGGCTACACCTTC
CASSLLRDRGLGYTF
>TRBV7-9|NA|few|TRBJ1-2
TGTGCCAGCAGCTTCCTCCAGGGGAACTATGGCTACACCTTC
CASSFLQGNYGYTF
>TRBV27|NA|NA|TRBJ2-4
TGTGCCAGCAGTCTCCGATGGCCGGGGGGCGGCAAAAACATTCAGTACTTC
CASSLRWPGGGKNIQYF
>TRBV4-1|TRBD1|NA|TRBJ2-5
TGCGCCAGCAGCCAGACGGGGACAGGGGCCGAGACCCAGTACTTC
CASSQTGTGAETQYF
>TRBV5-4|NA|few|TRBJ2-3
TGTGCCAGCAGCTATGGACTACCTCTAAGCACAGATACGCAGTATTTT
CASSYGLPLSTDTQYF
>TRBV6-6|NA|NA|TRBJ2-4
TGTGCCAGCAGTCGTAGCGGAGAACTAGCCAAAAACATTCAGTACTTC
CASSRSGELAKNIQYF
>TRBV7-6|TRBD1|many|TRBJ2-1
TGTGCCAGCAGCAAACCCACCGGGACAGGGGGCCCCAGTATCAGCTCCTACAATGAGCAGTTCTTC
CASSKPTGTGGPSISSYNEQFF
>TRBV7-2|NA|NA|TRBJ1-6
TGTGCCAGCAGCTTAAAAATCCAGGGTGCTAATTCACCCCTCCACTTT
CASSLKIQGANSPLHF
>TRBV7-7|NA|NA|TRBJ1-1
TGTGCTAGCAGCACAGTCACTGGGGCTGAAGCTTTCTTT
CASSTVTGAEAFF
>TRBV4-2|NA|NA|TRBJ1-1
TGTGCCAGCAGCCCCTCGGTGGGTATACTCATGAACACTGAAGCTTTCTTT
CASSPSVGILMNTEAFF
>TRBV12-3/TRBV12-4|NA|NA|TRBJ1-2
TGTGCCAGCAGTTTAGAGACCGTTACCGGGATAGGCTACACCTTC
CASSLETVTGIGYTF
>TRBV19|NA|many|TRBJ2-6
TGTGCCAGTAGTGTCGCGGACAGTCTTGGGGCCAACGTCCTGACTTTC
CASSVADSLGANVLTF
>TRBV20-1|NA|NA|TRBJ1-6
TGCAGTGCTAGAGATCAGAGGGAGGGATACTATAATTCACCCCTCCACTTT
CSARDQREGYYNSPLHF
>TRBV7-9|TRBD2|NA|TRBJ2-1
TGTGCCAGCCTATCAATGTCCGGGCTAGCGGACTACAATGAGCAGTTCTTC
CASLSMSGLADYNEQFF
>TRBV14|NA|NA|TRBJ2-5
TGTGCCAGCAGCCAGGACACCAATGTGGAAGAGACCCAGTACTTC
CASSQDTNVEETQYF
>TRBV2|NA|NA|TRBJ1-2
TGTGCCAGCAGTGAACACACCCTCGGCTATGGCTACACCTTC
CASSEHTLGYGYTF
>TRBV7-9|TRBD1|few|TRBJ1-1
TGTGCCAGCAGCCCGAGACAGGGAATTGAAGCTTTCTTT
CASSPRQGIEAFF
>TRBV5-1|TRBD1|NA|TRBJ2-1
TGCGCCAGCAGCTTGTTTCCTCAGGGGGACAATGAGCAGTTCTTC
CASSLFPQGDNEQFF
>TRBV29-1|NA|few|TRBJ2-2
TGCAGCGTTACAGGGTCCGGGGAGCTGTTTTTT
CSVTGSGELFF
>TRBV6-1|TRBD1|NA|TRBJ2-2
TGTGCCAGCCTAGGACAGGGGATCGCGAACACCGGGGAGCTGTTTTTT
CASLGQGIANTGELFF
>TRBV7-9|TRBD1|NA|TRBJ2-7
TGTGCCAGCAGCCCGGGACAGAAACTCTACGAGCAGTACTTC
CASSPGQKLYEQYF
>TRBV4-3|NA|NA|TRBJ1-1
TGCGCCAGCAGCCAAGATGCGAGGTTGAGAGGGTCCACTGAAGCTTTCTTT
CASSQDARLRGSTEAFF
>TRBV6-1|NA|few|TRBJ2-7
TGTGCCAGCAGTGAAGCGCCGGGTGCCTACGAGCAGTACTTC
CASSEAPGAYEQYF
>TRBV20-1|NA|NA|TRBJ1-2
TGCAGTGCTAGAGACCTCCTAGAGTATGGCTACACCTTC
CSARDLLEYGYTF
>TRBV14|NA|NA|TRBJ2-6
TGTGCCAGCAGCCAAGAGGAATGGGCAGACCCCTCCAGCTCTGGGGCCAACGTCCTGACTTTC
CASSQEEWADPSSSGANVLTF
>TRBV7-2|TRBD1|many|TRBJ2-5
TGTGCCAGCAGCCGCCCCCGGGACAGAGAGACCCAGTACTTC
CASSRPRDRETQYF
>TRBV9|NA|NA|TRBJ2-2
TGTGCCAGCAGCGGGGGGTTTGAGAACACCGGGGAGCTGTTTTTT
CASSGGFENTGELFF
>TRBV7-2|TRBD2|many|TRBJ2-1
TGTGCCAGCAGCCCCCCTAGCGGTCCCCGCAATGAGCAGTTCTTC
CASSPPSGPRNEQFF
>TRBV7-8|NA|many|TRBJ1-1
TGTGCCAGCCAGGGTCACCAAACGGACACTGAAGCTTTCTTT
CASQGHQTDTEAFF
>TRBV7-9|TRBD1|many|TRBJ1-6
TGTGCCAGCAGCTTCCCGGGACAGGGGAATTCACCCCTCCACTTT
CASSFPGQGNSPLHF
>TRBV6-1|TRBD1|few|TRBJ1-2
TGTGCCAGCAGTGAACTTGGGACAGAGAATTATGGCTACACCTTC
CASSELGTENYGYTF
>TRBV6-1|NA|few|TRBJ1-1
TGTGCCAGCAGTGAACTGACAGCGGAAGCTTTCTTT
CASSELTAEAFF
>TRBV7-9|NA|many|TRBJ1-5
TGTGCCAGCAGTTCCTACACTCTTCAGCCCCAGCATTTT
CASSSYTLQPQHF
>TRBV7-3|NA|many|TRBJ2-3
TGTGCCAGCAGCTTAGGTGGCGGTAGGGCAGATACGCAGTATTTT
CASSLGGGRADTQYF
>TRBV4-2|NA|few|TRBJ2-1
TGTGCCAGCAGCCAAGATATAACTTTCTCCTACAATGAGCAGTTCTTC
CASSQDITFSYNEQFF
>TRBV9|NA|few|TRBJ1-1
TGTGCCAGCAGCTTAGGGGCCTTGAGCACTGAAGCTTTCTTT
CASSLGALSTEAFF